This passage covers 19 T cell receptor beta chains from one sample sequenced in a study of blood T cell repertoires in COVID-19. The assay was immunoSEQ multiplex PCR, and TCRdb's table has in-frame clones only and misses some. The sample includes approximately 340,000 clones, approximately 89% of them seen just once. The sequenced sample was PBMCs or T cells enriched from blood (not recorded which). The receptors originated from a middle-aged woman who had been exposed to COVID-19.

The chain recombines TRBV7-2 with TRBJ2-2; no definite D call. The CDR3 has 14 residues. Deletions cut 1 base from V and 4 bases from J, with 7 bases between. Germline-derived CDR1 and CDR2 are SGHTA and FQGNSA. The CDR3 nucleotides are TGTGCCAGCAGCTTAGGCGGCCTCACCGGGGAGCTGTTTTTT. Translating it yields CASSLGGLTGELFF.

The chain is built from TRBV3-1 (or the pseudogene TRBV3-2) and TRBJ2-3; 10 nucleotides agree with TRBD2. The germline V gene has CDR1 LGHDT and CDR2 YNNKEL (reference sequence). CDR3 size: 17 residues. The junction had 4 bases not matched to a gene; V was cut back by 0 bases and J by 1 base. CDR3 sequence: CASSQDGLAGGTDTQYF. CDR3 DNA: TGTGCCAGCAGCCAAGATGGCCTAGCGGGGGGCACAGATACGCAGTATTTT.

CDR3 sequence: CASSQDRGWANTGELFF. The CDR3 DNA reads TGTGCCAGCAGCCAGGACAGGGGGTGGGCGAACACCGGGGAGCTGTTTTTT. The gene calls are TRBV27 and TRBJ2-2; 10 bases agree with TRBD1. Trimming at V came to 6 bases and at J to 0 bases, leaving 7 bases not matched to a gene. The germline gives CDR1 MNHEY, CDR2 SMNVEV (reference sequence). This CDR3 contains 17 residues.

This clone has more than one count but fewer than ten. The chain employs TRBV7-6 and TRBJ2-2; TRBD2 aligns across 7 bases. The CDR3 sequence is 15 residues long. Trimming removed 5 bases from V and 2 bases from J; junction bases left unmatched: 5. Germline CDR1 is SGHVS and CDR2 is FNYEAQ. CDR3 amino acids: CASSSGTQNTGELFF. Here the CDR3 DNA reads TGTGCCAGCAGCAGCGGGACTCAAAACACCGGGGAGCTGTTTTTT.

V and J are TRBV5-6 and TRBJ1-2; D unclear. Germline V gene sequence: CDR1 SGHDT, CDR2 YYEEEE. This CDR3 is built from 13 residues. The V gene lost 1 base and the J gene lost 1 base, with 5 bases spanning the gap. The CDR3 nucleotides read TGTGCCAGCAGCTTGCTGAGTAACTATGGCTACACCTTC. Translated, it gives CASSLLSNYGYTF.

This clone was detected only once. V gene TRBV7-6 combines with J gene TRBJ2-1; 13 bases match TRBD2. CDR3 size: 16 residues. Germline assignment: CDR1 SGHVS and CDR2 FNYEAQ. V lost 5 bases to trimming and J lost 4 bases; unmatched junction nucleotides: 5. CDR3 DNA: TGTGCCAGCAGCCCGACTAGCGGGGGGCGGTACAATGAGCAGTTCTTC. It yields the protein CASSPTSGGRYNEQFF. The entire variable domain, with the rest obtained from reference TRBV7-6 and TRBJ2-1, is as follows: GAGVSQSPRYKVTKRGQDVALRCDPISGHVSLYWYRQALGQGPEFLTYFNYEAQQDKSGLPNDRFSAERPEGSISTLTIQRTEQRDSAMYRCASSPTSGGRYNEQFFGPGTRLTVL.

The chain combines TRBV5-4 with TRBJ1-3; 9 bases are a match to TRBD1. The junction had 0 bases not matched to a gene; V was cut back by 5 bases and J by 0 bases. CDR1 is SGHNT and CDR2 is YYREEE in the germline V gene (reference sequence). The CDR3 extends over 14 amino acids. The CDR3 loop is CASRDRGSGNTIYF. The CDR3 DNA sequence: TGTGCCAGCAGGGACAGGGGCTCTGGAAACACCATATATTTT.

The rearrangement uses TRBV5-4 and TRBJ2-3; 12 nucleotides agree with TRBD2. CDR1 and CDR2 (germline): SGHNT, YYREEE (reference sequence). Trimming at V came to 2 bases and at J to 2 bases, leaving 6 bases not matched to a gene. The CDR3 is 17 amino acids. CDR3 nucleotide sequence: TGTGCCAGCAGCTTACATAGACTAGCGGGAGTCACAGATACGCAGTATTTT. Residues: CASSLHRLAGVTDTQYF.

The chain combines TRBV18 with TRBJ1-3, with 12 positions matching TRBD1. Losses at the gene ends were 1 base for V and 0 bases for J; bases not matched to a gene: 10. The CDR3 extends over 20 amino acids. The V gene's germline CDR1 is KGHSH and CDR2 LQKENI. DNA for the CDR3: TGTGCCAGCTCACCACTGGGACAGGGGGCCTACTTCCTCTCTGGAAACACCATATATTTT. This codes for CASSPLGQGAYFLSGNTIYF.

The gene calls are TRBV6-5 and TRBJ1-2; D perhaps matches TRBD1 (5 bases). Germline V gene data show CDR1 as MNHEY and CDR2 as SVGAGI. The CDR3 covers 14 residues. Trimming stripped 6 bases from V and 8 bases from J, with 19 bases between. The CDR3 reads CASSRDSYPQGYTF. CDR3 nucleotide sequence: TGTGCCAGCAGCCGAGACAGCTACCCGCAGGGCTACACCTTC.

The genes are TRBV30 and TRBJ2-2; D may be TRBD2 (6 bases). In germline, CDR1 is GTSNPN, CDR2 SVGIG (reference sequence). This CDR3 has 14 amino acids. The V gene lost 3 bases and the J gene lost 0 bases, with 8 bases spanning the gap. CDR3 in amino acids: CAWRGTANTGELFF. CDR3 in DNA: TGTGCCTGGAGAGGGACTGCGAACACCGGGGAGCTGTTTTTT.

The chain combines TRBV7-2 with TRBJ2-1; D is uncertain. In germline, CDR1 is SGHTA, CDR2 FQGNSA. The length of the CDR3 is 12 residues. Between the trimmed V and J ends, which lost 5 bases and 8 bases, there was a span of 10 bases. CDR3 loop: CASSLRLDEQFF. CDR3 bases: TGTGCCAGCAGCCTAAGACTCGATGAGCAGTTCTTC.

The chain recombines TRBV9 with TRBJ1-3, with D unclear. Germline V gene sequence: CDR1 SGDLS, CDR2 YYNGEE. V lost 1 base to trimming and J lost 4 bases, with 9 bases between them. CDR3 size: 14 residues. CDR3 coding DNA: TGTGCCAGCAGCGTAACAGATTCGGGAAACACCATATATTTT. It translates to CASSVTDSGNTIYF.

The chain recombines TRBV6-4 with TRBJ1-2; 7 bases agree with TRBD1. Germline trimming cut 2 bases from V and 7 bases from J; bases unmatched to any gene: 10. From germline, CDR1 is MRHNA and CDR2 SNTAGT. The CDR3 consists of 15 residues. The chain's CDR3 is CASSDGKGGFSGYTF. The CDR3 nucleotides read TGTGCCAGCAGTGACGGGAAAGGGGGCTTTTCTGGCTACACCTTC.

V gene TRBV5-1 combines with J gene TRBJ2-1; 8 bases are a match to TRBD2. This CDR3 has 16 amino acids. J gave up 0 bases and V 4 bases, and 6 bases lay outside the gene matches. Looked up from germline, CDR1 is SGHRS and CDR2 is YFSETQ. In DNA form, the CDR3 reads TGCGCCAGCAGCCGGGGGGGTCAACTCTCCTACAATGAGCAGTTCTTC. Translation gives CASSRGGQLSYNEQFF.

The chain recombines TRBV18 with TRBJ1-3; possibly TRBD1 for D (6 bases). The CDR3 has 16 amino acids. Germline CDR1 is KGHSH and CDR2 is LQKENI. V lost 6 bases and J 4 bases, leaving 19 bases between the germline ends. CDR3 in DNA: TGTGCCAGCTCCGAACAGGGCAAATCGTCCGGAAACACCATATATTTT. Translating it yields CASSEQGKSSGNTIYF.

The CDR3 sequence is CASSPRDREWAFF. The CDR3 DNA follows: TGTGCCAGCTCCCCTAGGGACAGGGAGTGGGCTTTCTTT. The chain carries TRBV18 and TRBJ1-1; TRBD1 agrees at 9 bases. CDR1 and CDR2 (germline): KGHSH, LQKENI. The junction had 10 bases not matched to a gene; V was cut back by 6 bases and J by 11 bases. The CDR3 covers 13 residues.

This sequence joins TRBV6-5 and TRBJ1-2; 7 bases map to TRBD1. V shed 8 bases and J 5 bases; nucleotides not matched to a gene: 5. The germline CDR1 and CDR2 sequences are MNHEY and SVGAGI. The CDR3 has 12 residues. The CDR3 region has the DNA TGTGCCAGCGACAGGGACCCTTATGGCTACACCTTC. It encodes CASDRDPYGYTF.

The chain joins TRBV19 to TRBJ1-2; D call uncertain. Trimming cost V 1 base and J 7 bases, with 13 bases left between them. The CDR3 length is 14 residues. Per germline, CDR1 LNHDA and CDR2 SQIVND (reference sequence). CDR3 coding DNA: TGTGCCAGTAGTATAGGAGGTTCTGTCCGTGGCTACACCTTC. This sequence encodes CASSIGGSVRGYTF.